This entry concerns a single TCR beta chain. Antigen specificity is unknown. The data stem from a study of HIV-infected patients and healthy controls. Study findings and constraints: Donor HLA types were not determined in the study.

Alpha and beta constant-region primers primed reverse transcription of about 0.5 ug RNA. Alpha and beta chain libraries were made separately by chain-specific third strand synthesis with multiplexing indices. Each cDNA molecule was barcoded, and a single primer pair amplified each chain. A 12-nucleotide barcode per molecule came from two concatenated random hexamers added pre-amplification. TCRdb re-called the 5' RACE reads with MiXCR, one entry per CDR3 protein. The sample shows thousands of distinct CDR3 sequences, more than 5.5% of them seen only once. Antiretroviral therapy had run roughly three months, about 14 weeks, before follow-up blood collection. No cell fractionation was done, so the repertoire covers all unsorted peripheral blood T cells. Trimming at V came to 4 bases and at J to 9 bases, leaving 6 bases not matched to a gene. The CDR3 contains 15 residues.

The chain is built from TRBV12-3 or TRBV12-4 and TRBJ2-1; 13 bases agree with TRBD2. This TCR was recovered from an adult with HIV infection. The sample was blood, taken during antiretroviral therapy. The CDR3 coding sequence is TGTGCCAGCAGTTCACCGGGACTAGCGGGGTTTGAGCAGTTCTTC. It translates to CASSSPGLAGFEQFF.